This entry describes one T cell receptor (beta chain). Its antigen is still unknown. The CDR3 is made up of 16 amino acids. V lost 5 bases and J lost 0; bases outside the gene matches: 9. Germline V CDR1 and CDR2: WNHNN, SYGVQD (reference sequence). This entry comes from a study of blood T cells in healthy people across ages. Study-level points and caveats: TCR beta diversity was tightly associated with the proportion of naive T cells.

A second PCR of 7 to 11 cycles used a sample-barcoded 5' primer and a J-beta primer mix. Tagging of each cDNA molecule was performed by a template-switch adaptor with 12 random nucleotides. One entry per CDR3 protein results from TCRdb running MiXCR on the 5' RACE reads. The sample shows under 2 million distinct CDR3 sequences, 30% to 40% of them seen only once. At least 7 million PBMCs were isolated per sample. The sample taken for sequencing was blood. This rearrangement joins TRBV10-1 to TRBJ1-1, with 7 positions matching TRBD1. The TCR originated in a woman in her thirties in good health. CDR3 protein: CASSIETGSMNTEAFF. As DNA, the CDR3 is TGCGCCAGCAGTATTGAGACAGGGAGCATGAACACTGAAGCTTTCTTT.